This T cell receptor beta chain derives from a study of T cell responses to AZD1222 COVID-19 vaccine. This CDR3 is 14 amino acids long. The germline gives CDR1 MDHEN, CDR2 SYDVKM. V lost 6 bases to trimming and J lost 2 bases, with 10 bases between them. Only in-frame clones appear in the TCRdb table, and some are missing; sequencing was by immunoSEQ multiplex PCR. The data hold 150,000 to 250,000 clones, with approximately 93% observed a single time. Study-level results: Donors skewed white British and female; clonal diversity was possibly underestimated. Repertoire collection took place solely once the T cell response had peaked.

Regarding this clone: Its antigen is still unknown.

The V gene is TRBV28, the J gene TRBJ1-4; the D is unclear. The starting material was peripheral blood, obtained 28 days after the second AZD1222 dose. This TCR derives from an adult who received the AZD1222 COVID-19 vaccine. CDR3 sequence reads: CASRNGGTNEKLFF. In nucleotides, the CDR3 is TGTGCCAGCAGAAACGGAGGGACTAATGAAAAACTGTTTTTT.